Included here is one T cell receptor (beta chain) sequence, with context. This clonotype appeared a few times. Its antigen is unknown. Nothing much larger sits one base from this clone, and base qualities are not available. CDR1 PRHDT and CDR2 FYEKMQ are derived from the germline V gene (reference sequence). Cut back by 2 bases and 6 bases, the V and J ends lie 10 bases apart. The CDR3 numbers 13 residues from cysteine through phenylalanine. Only the CDR3 region is kept as DNA, spanning 39 bases read in frame from base 1. The listed sequencing device is Illumina NovaSeq 6000. TCR cDNA was made using 5'RACE template switching, a step that added a universal primer site and unique molecular identifiers. Priming for cDNA synthesis came from both the TCR alpha and TCR beta constant segments. Libraries were amplified in two PCR steps, with sample barcodes and sequencing adapters added in the second step. Sequencing of libraries was performed on Illumina HiSeq 2500 (2x100 bp) or NovaSeq (2x150 bp). The source study handled its data this way. MIGEC handled demultiplexing of reads and collapsing into UMI consensus sequences, while MiXCR performed V(D)J alignment. Using edgeR on replicate PBMC samples, clonotypes were called vaccine-responding if FDR was below 0.01 and the log2 fold change was above 5 up to day 15. Each bulk clonotype received a CD4 or CD8 identity based on whether the sequenced CD4 or CD8 repertoire contained that clonotype at higher abundance. The raw public data were reprocessed by TCRdb itself: fastp quality trimming at Q25, MiXCR clonotype calling, in-frame beta chains only. Identical CDR3 proteins give one entry, which carries the most common genes and DNA. The V and J calls here are based on TCRdb, not the publication. This sample lists 150,000 or so distinct CDR3 sequences; about a tenth were detected once. Under 40% of the sample is held by the ten biggest clonotypes.

This sample is part of a study of T cells after yellow fever vaccination (dated by TCRdb to about 2019). As for the study more broadly: The SMART-Seq v4 Ultra Low Input RNA kit was used to prepare libraries from fractions with low cell numbers. Blood samples were taken at several timepoints before and after primary and secondary immunization, and bulk PBMC replicates and cell subsets were isolated. Two healthy male donors, one aged 18 to 30 and one aged 30 to 40 years, made up the cohort. To follow T-cell clones before and after both primary and booster YFV17D yellow fever vaccination, bulk TCR alpha and beta repertoires underwent longitudinal sequencing. What the work shows at the level of the full study, not this receptor alone: After the booster, most clones that had expanded after primary vaccination were detected again (about 97% of CD4 and under 90% of CD8), suggesting broad maintenance of memory. Computational filtering was required because FACS-sorted repertoires could contain abundant contaminating clonotypes from the bulk population. Compared with the primary T-cell response, the secondary T-cell response was faster but weaker, reaching its peak on day 5 rather than on day 15. A small share of clonotypes occurred in both CD4 and CD8 compartments, likely arising from convergent recombination. The study included only a couple of donors, which limits how far the findings can be generalized.

This sample's treatment or condition label indicates: live attenuated yellow fever vaccine strain. A standard Ficoll-Paque protocol was used to isolate PBMCs from peripheral blood. Dynabeads CD4 and CD8 positive selection kits were used to isolate CD4 and CD8 T-cell fractions. RNA was extracted with TriZol from bulk PBMCs, CD4 and CD8 fractions, and dextramer-positive and dextramer-negative fractions. The rearranged segments are TRBV13 and TRBJ1-2; the D gene lacks a confident call. The input for sequencing was CD8+ T cells sorted from PBMCs, taken 45 days after the yellow fever booster vaccination. This TCR derives from a man aged 18 to 30 who received the YFV17D yellow fever vaccine. The CDR3 region: CASSLSGEHGYTF. The nucleotides are TGTGCCAGCAGCTTATCCGGGGAACATGGCTACACCTTC.